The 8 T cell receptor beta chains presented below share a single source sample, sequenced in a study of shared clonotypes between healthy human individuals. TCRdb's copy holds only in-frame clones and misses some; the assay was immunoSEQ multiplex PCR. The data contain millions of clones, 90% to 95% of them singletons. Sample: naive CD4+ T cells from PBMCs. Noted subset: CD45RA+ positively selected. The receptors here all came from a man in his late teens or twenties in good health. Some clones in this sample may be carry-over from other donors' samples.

The CDR3 is CASSASGTQETQYF. DNA of the CDR3: TGTGCCAGCAGTGCAAGCGGGACCCAAGAGACCCAGTACTTC. The V call is TRBV27, the J call TRBJ2-5; 7 nucleotides match TRBD2. Per the germline V gene, CDR1 is MNHEY and CDR2 is SMNVEV (reference sequence). The CDR3 is 14 amino acids. Trimming removed 5 bases from V and 1 base from J; junction bases left unmatched: 4.

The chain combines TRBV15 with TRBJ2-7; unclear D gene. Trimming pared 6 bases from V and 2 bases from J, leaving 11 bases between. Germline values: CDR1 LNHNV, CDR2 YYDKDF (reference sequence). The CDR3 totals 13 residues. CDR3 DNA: TGTGCCACCAGTATAGGGAAGGCCTACGAGCAGTACTTC. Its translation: CATSIGKAYEQYF.

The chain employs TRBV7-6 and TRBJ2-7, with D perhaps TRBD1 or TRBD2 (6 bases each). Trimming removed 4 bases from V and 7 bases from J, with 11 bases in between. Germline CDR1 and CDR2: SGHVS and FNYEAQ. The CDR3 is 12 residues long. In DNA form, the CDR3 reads TGTGCCAGCAGCTACACAGGGAGGGAGCAGTACTTC. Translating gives CASSYTGREQYF. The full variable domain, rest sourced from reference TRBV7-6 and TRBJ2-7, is GAGVSQSPRYKVTKRGQDVALRCDPISGHVSLYWYRQALGQGPEFLTYFNYEAQQDKSGLPNDRFSAERPEGSISTLTIQRTEQRDSAMYRCASSYTGREQYFGPGTRLTVT.

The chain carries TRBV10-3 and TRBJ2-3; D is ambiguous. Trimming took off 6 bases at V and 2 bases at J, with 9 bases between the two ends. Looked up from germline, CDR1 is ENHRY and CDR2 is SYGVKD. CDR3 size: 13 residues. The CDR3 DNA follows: TGTGCCATCAGGGACGCCTCCACAGATACGCAGTATTTT. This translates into CAIRDASTDTQYF.

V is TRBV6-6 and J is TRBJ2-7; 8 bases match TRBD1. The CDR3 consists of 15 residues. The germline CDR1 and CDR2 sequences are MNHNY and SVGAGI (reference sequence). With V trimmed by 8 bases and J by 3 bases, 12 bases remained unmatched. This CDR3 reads CASGKRDRGIYEQYF. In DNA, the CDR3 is TGTGCCAGCGGTAAACGAGACAGGGGAATCTACGAGCAGTACTTC.

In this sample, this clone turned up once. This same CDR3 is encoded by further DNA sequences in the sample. CDR3 sequence (DNA): TGTGCCAGCAGTTCCGGGGGACTAAACACTGAAGCTTTCTTT. This gives the protein CASSSGGLNTEAFF. The rearrangement joins TRBV28 to TRBJ1-1; the D gene is possibly TRBD1 (5 bases). V lost 4 bases, J lost 2 bases, and 11 bases lay in between. The length of the CDR3 is 14 residues. CDR1 and CDR2 from the germline V gene are MDHEN and SYDVKM.

CDR3: CASSVTQSLDTQYF. DNA for the CDR3: TGTGCCAGCAGCGTAACCCAGAGCTTAGATACGCAGTATTTT. The chain combines TRBV9 with TRBJ2-3; no definite D call. The CDR3 totals 14 residues. CDR1 is SGDLS and CDR2 is YYNGEE in the germline V gene. Trimming removed 1 base at V and 5 bases at J, with 11 bases between.

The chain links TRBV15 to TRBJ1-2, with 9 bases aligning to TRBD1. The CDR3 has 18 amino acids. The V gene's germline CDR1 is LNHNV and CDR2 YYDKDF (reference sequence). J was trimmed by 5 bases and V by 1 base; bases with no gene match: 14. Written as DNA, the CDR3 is TGTGCCACCAGCAGAGGTTATTTTGGGGGACAGGGTGAATATGGCTACACCTTC. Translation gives CATSRGYFGGQGEYGYTF. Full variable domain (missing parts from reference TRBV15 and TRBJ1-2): DAMVIQNPRYQVTQFGKPVTLSCSQTLNHNVMYWYQQKSSQAPKLLFHYYDKDFNNEADTPDNFQSRRPNTSFCFLDIRSPGLGDTAMYLCATSRGYFGGQGEYGYTFGSGTRLTVV.